This TCR beta chain was captured by sequencing in a study of blood T cell repertoires in COVID-19. Turning to the study itself: Acute-phase and convalescent COVID-19 samples originated in the United States, Italy and Spain. T cells, B-cell-depleted T cells, or PBMCs supplied cDNA or gDNA.

Original handling: Amplification with reference gene primers provided the estimates of nucleated cell counts. Produced via immunoSEQ multiplex PCR; TCRdb's table is partial and in-frame only. V and J calls and clone size are those listed in that table; D and trimming were worked out from the DNA. Of 200,000 to 250,000 clones in the sample, around 88% are singletons; the top ten hold roughly 3%. From germline, CDR1 is SNHLY and CDR2 FYNNEI. This CDR3 contains 16 residues. With 4 bases clipped from V and 0 bases from J, the junction kept 7 bases outside the gene matches. This clone showed up just once. This receptor was identified in a woman between 25 and 40 years old who had recovered from COVID-19. Sequences were obtained from peripheral blood. The chain couples TRBV2 to TRBJ2-3, with TRBD2 matching 7 bases. The CDR3 DNA reads as TGTGCCAGCAGTGGCCTAGCGGCAACAAGCACAGATACGCAGTATTTT. Its translation is CASSGLAATSTDTQYF.